This entry features one TCR beta chain sequence. There is no known antigen for this receptor. No much larger clonotype is one base removed from it; base qualities were not supplied. The same DNA, extracted from blood mononuclear cells, served for both the TCR sequencing and the STAT3 sequencing. For this chain, trimming is 7 bases at the V end and 6 bases at the J end, and the number of junction bases without a gene match is 12. The germline V gene specifies SGHRS as CDR1 and YFSETQ as CDR2. The CDR3, from cysteine to phenylalanine, totals 15 residues. Solely the CDR3 DNA is kept, with 45 bases framed from the first base. These data belong to a study of STAT3 mutations in large granular lymphocyte leukemia (dated by TCRdb to about 2019). At the level of the whole study: Roughly half of the T-LGLL patients who were sequenced longitudinally carried canonical activating STAT3 mutations. Over half of the T-LGLL patients were given one or more immunosuppressive therapy regimens, and 40% of the treated patients had a hematologic response. Serial deep sequencing of TCRbeta CDR3 and STAT3 was performed in patients with T-cell large granular lymphocyte leukemia to reconstruct clonal hierarchy and dynamics. From an initial cohort of around 190 LGL patients, about 20 representative T-LGLL cases were selected for longitudinal TCRbeta and STAT3 sequencing. As controls, the study also included longitudinal sequencing of a couple of patients with natural killer LGL leukemia. On average, sequencing was done at 3 to 4 time points per patient, with the number of samplings ranging from 2 to 8. What the work shows at the level of the full study, not this receptor alone: All T-LGLL patients had at least one immunodominant TCRbeta clonotype, and roughly half had multiple immunodominant subclonotypes. Since codominant clonotypes persisted in some patients, a small but highly pathogenic clone may have gone undetected. Linking therapy response to changes in TCR clonal burden was complicated by variable intervals between samplings and by differing treatment regimens. Because no samples were available when a clone first appeared, clonal expansion had to be inferred from samplings taken at other points. In several patients, dominant TCR clone burden exceeded STAT3 mutant burden, suggesting STAT3 mutation arose secondarily within a pre-expanded clone. In about 30% of the 18 patients, TCR clonotype switching occurred after therapy, and every newly emerging clone was STAT3 wild type.

TCRbeta libraries were sequenced on an Illumina MiSeq, and an average of roughly 41,000 productive templates per sample was obtained. The immunoSEQ assay, which uses multiplex PCR amplification, was used to generate TCRbeta CDR3 libraries. The paper's data handling went like this. Following a previously defined approach, repertoire diversity was calculated, and values close to 0 point to extremely monoclonal samples. The source is immuneACCESS, and TCRdb retained only in-frame sequences with V and J called. Part of the clones is not carried over; for the studies checked, unresolved V genes explain less than half of this, and the remainder is unexplained. V and J calls and clone size are given by that table; D and trimming were obtained from the DNA. Here the sample has 10,000 to 15,000 clones; more than 65% occur a single time. Around 50% of the sample rests with the top ten.

The source is a man aged 55 to 70 with T-cell large granular lymphocyte leukemia. Some clones in this sample may be carry-over from other donors' samples. The age is the age at diagnosis. The rearranged segments are TRBV5-1 and TRBJ2-1; a stretch of 8 junction bases matches TRBD2. Sequencing input: peripheral blood mononuclear cells. The nucleotide sequence is TGCGCCAGCGACCCCGGGACTAGGGCGGGCAATGAGCAGTTCTTC. Its product reads: CASDPGTRAGNEQFF.